Below, 9 T cell receptor beta chains from the same sample are listed, as sequenced in a study of shared clonotypes between healthy human individuals. Repertoires were generated with immunoSEQ multiplex PCR, while TCRdb's copy carries only in-frame clones and drops some. The table records roughly 500,000 clones, more than 95% of them present only once. The sample taken for sequencing was naive CD4+ T cells sorted from blood. Regarding subset: CD45RA+ positively selected. The receptors originated from a woman aged 25 to 39 in good health.

This clone was detected only once. This sequence joins TRBV19 and TRBJ1-2, with D possibly being TRBD1 (5 bases). Germline CDR1 and CDR2: LNHDA and SQIVND (reference sequence). The CDR3 consists of 12 residues. Trimming pared 5 bases from V and 8 bases from J, leaving 12 bases between. The CDR3 region is CASSGRGRGYTF. The CDR3 nucleotides are TGTGCCAGTAGTGGAAGGGGTCGGGGCTACACCTTC.

The CDR3 DNA reads as TGTGCCAGCAGCACCCCGACAGGGAAGTACGAGCAGTACTTC. It encodes CASSTPTGKYEQYF. The chain links TRBV21-1 to TRBJ2-7; the D call of TRBD1 is as the table states it, not checked on the DNA. TRBV21-1 is a documented pseudogene. The CDR3 loop spans 14 amino acids.

This clone is a singleton in its sample. The chain carries TRBV20-1 and TRBJ2-1, with D unresolved. Germline-derived CDR1 and CDR2 are DFQATT and SNEGSKA (reference sequence). This CDR3 comprises 9 residues. Trimming stripped 4 bases from V and 9 bases from J, with 4 bases between. Written as DNA, the CDR3 is TGCAGTGCTAACACTGAGCAGTTCTTC. Amino acids: CSANTEQFF.

The chain carries TRBV10-3 and TRBJ1-2; D unclear. The germline gives CDR1 ENHRY, CDR2 SYGVKD. This CDR3 region has 16 residues. V was cut by 3 bases and J by 7 bases, with 21 bases left in between. In DNA, the CDR3 is TGTGCCATCAGTGATGGGTTAAGCCCTATGGCTCGTGGCTACACCTTC. Protein product: CAISDGLSPMARGYTF.

This rearrangement joins TRBV28 to TRBJ2-7; 9 nucleotides line up with TRBD1. The V and J ends lost 8 bases and 5 bases, in that order; junction bases with no gene match: 4. In germline, CDR1 is MDHEN, CDR2 SYDVKM. This CDR3 is built from 12 residues. CDR3 residues: CASGQGIHEQYF. The CDR3 DNA sequence: TGTGCCAGCGGACAGGGGATCCACGAGCAGTACTTC.

V is TRBV2 and J is TRBJ2-5, with 7 bases that match TRBD2. Germline CDR1 SNHLY, CDR2 FYNNEI. J lost 5 bases, V lost 0 bases, and 12 bases had no gene match. The CDR3 has 17 amino acids. In nucleotides, the CDR3 is TGTGCCAGCAGTGAAGCCCTCCCAAGGCGGGGGAGGGAGACCCAGTACTTC. It specifies CASSEALPRRGRETQYF.

The chain employs TRBV19 and TRBJ1-1; 7 bases are shared with TRBD1. Germline V gene sequence: CDR1 LNHDA, CDR2 SQIVND (reference sequence). The trim removed 7 bases at V and 7 bases at J, leaving 9 bases unmatched. This CDR3 contains 13 residues. The CDR3 bases are TGTGCCAGTAAAAGAACAGGGGACCTTGAAGCTTTCTTT. Its translation is CASKRTGDLEAFF.

This chain joins TRBV28 and TRBJ2-3; D perhaps matches TRBD2 (7 bases). This CDR3 has 12 amino acids. CDR1 MDHEN and CDR2 SYDVKM come from the germline V gene. V lost 11 bases and J lost 4, with 13 bases in between. In DNA, the CDR3 is TGTGCCTTGGGGGGGGCTTCAGATACGCAGTATTTT. Translation gives CALGGASDTQYF.

The rearrangement uses TRBV10-3 and TRBJ1-1, with TRBD1 identical over 8 bases. There are 15 residues in the CDR3. Germline V gene lookup returns CDR1 ENHRY and CDR2 SYGVKD. V shed 3 bases and J 1 base; nucleotides not matched to a gene: 4. CDR3 in amino acids: CAISDSDRGNTEAFF. Written as DNA, the CDR3 is TGTGCCATCAGTGATTCTGACAGGGGGAACACTGAAGCTTTCTTT.